The next 28 T cell receptor beta chains were all read from a single sample in a study of cytomegalovirus exposure and HLA in healthy donors. With 60 Vbeta and 13 Jbeta primers, the PCR was carried out. Profiled with immunoSEQ multiplex PCR; TCRdb holds only in-frame clones, not every one. The sample carries 100,000 to 150,000 clones, just under 75% recorded once. Sequencing was done on a sample of PBMCs. All receptors come from a man aged 55-75 years in good health and CMV-seropositive.

Concerning this clone: One end of the junction fails to match germline, which may point to a read error. CDR3 sequence: CASSTNPGTGLNYGYAF. The DNA for the CDR3 is TGTGCCAGCAGCACCAACCCCGGGACAGGACTTAACTATGGCTACGCCTTC. The rearrangement uses TRBV5-5 and TRBJ1-2, with 8 bases matching TRBD1. Germline V lookup: CDR1 SGHKS, CDR2 YYEKEE (reference sequence). The CDR3 has 17 residues. The full variable domain, completed using reference TRBV5-5 and TRBJ1-2, is DAGVTQSPTHLIKTRGQQVTLRCSPISGHKSVSWYQQVLGQGPQFIFQYYEKEERGRGNFPDRFSARQFPNYSSELNVNALLLGDSALYLCASSTNPGTGLNYGYAFGSGTRLTVV.

This clone was seen a few times. The chain joins TRBV7-2 to TRBJ2-7; the match to TRBD2 covers 10 bases. CDR3 length equals 19 residues. Per germline, CDR1 SGHTA and CDR2 FQGNSA. After removal of 1 base from V and 0 bases from J, the junction contained 12 bases not matched to a gene. CDR3 coding DNA: TGTGCCAGCAGCTTAGTAGTAGGGGGCCGGACTAGCGGCTCCTACGAGCAGTACTTC. Translated: CASSLVVGGRTSGSYEQYF.

In DNA form, the CDR3 reads TGCGCCAGCAGCCCTCTTCAGCTAGCGGGTGTGACCCAGTACTTC. Amino acids: CASSPLQLAGVTQYF. The chain couples TRBV4-1 to TRBJ2-5, with TRBD2 identical over 8 bases. With V trimmed by 4 bases and J by 7 bases, 11 bases remained unmatched. The CDR3 length is 15 residues. Per germline, CDR1 MGHRA and CDR2 YSYEKL.

This clone was seen only once. This chain links TRBV29-1 with TRBJ1-1, with 8 bases aligning to TRBD1. The CDR3 consists of 11 residues. Germline loops: CDR1 SQVTM, CDR2 ANQGSEA. In DNA, the CDR3 is TGCAGGGCCGGGACAGGCGAGGAAGCTTTCTTT. Its translation is CRAGTGEEAFF.

The chain is built from TRBV2 and TRBJ1-6; D ambiguous. V gave up 2 bases and J gave up 4 bases, with 9 bases separating them. The germline gives CDR1 SNHLY, CDR2 FYNNEI. This CDR3 is 15 amino acids long. The DNA of the CDR3 is TGTGCCAGCAGTGAAAATGAGGAATATAATTCACCCCTCCACTTT. Amino acid sequence: CASSENEEYNSPLHF.

The rearrangement uses TRBV11-3 and TRBJ2-1, with 10 bases fitting TRBD2. The V segment lost 2 bases and the J segment 7 bases; nucleotides outside the gene matches: 11. The CDR3 runs 17 residues. Germline V lookup: CDR1 SGHNT, CDR2 YENEEA. The CDR3 reads CASSLMGTSDSLNEQFF. CDR3 DNA: TGTGCCAGCAGCTTAATGGGGACTAGCGATAGCCTGAATGAGCAGTTCTTC. The full variable domain, with the rest looked up from reference TRBV11-3 and TRBJ2-1, is EAGVVQSPRYKIIEKKQPVAFWCNPISGHNTLYWYLQNLGQGPELLIRYENEEAVDDSQLPKDRFSAERLKGVDSTLKIQPAELGDSAVYLCASSLMGTSDSLNEQFFGPGTRLTVL.

The chain uses TRBV5-4 and TRBJ1-1; unclear D gene. With 4 bases removed from V and 0 bases from J, the gap between germline ends came to 13 bases. Germline V gene lookup returns CDR1 SGHNT and CDR2 YYREEE (reference sequence). The CDR3 contains 15 residues. The CDR3 protein is CASSPYRGLNTEAFF. In DNA form, the CDR3 reads TGTGCCAGCAGCCCCTATCGGGGATTGAACACTGAAGCTTTCTTT.

CDR3 region: CASTLIPGQGYEQYF. The CDR3 DNA is TGCGCCAGCACTTTAATTCCGGGACAGGGTTACGAGCAGTACTTC. The rearrangement uses TRBV5-1 and TRBJ2-7, with 9 bases identical to TRBD1. V lost 6 bases to trimming and J lost 4 bases; unmatched junction nucleotides: 11. CDR1 and CDR2 (germline): SGHRS, YFSETQ. The CDR3 spans 15 residues. The full variable domain, completed using reference TRBV5-1 and TRBJ2-7, is KAGVTQTPRYLIKTRGQQVTLSCSPISGHRSVSWYQQTPGQGLQFLFEYFSETQRNKGNFPGRFSGRQFSNSRSEMNVSTLELGDSALYLCASTLIPGQGYEQYFGPGTRLTVT.

V is TRBV11-2 and J is TRBJ2-1; TRBD1 is a possible D gene (5 bases). The CDR3 consists of 15 residues. Germline lookup yields CDR1 SGHAT and CDR2 FQNNGV. The V gene lost 8 bases and the J gene lost 0 bases, with 14 bases spanning the gap. The CDR3 DNA sequence: TGTGCCAGCGCTCACCCTGGGGCCTCCTACAATGAGCAGTTCTTC. Translation gives CASAHPGASYNEQFF. Full variable domain (remainder filled in from reference TRBV11-2 and TRBJ2-1): EAGVAQSPRYKIIEKRQSVAFWCNPISGHATLYWYQQILGQGPKLLIQFQNNGVVDDSQLPKDRFSAERLKGVDSTLKIQPAKLEDSAVYLCASAHPGASYNEQFFGPGTRLTVL.

The V gene is TRBV7-9, the J gene TRBJ1-4; D call uncertain. Germline CDR1 SEHNR, CDR2 FQNEAQ (reference sequence). Trimming pared 2 bases from V and 3 bases from J, leaving 13 bases between. The CDR3 sequence is 16 residues long. The CDR3 spells CASSLMGRMANEKLFF. CDR3 DNA sequence: TGTGCCAGCAGCTTAATGGGCAGGATGGCTAATGAAAAACTGTTTTTT.

This sequence joins TRBV13 and TRBJ2-7, with 11 positions matching TRBD1. This CDR3 is built from 14 residues. V was clipped by 5 bases and J by 7 bases; unmatched bases: 7. CDR1 and CDR2 (germline): PRHDT, FYEKMQ (reference sequence). As DNA, the CDR3 is TGTGCCAGCAGCGGTCGGACAGGGGGCGGTGAGCAGTACTTC. This encodes CASSGRTGGGEQYF.

In nucleotides, the CDR3 is TGTGCCAGCAGCTTAGCCGCGACAGGGGGGAGCATTCAGTACTTC. The encoded protein is CASSLAATGGSIQYF. The gene calls are TRBV11-3 and TRBJ2-4; 9 bases fit TRBD1. V was pared by 1 base and J by 9 bases, with 7 bases of the junction left unmatched. The CDR3 spans 15 residues. The germline CDR1 and CDR2 sequences are SGHNT and YENEEA. Together with reference TRBV11-3 and TRBJ2-4, the CDR3 gives the full variable domain: EAGVVQSPRYKIIEKKQPVAFWCNPISGHNTLYWYLQNLGQGPELLIRYENEEAVDDSQLPKDRFSAERLKGVDSTLKIQPAELGDSAVYLCASSLAATGGSIQYFGAGTRLSVL.

This chain links TRBV5-5 with TRBJ1-4; tentative D call: TRBD1 (5 bases). CDR1 and CDR2 (germline): SGHKS, YYEKEE (reference sequence). The V gene lost 5 bases and the J gene lost 1 base, with 18 bases spanning the gap. The CDR3 totals 17 residues. The CDR3 sequence: CASSRSGKGGTNEKLFF. The CDR3 DNA follows: TGTGCCAGCAGTCGATCAGGGAAGGGTGGAACTAATGAAAAACTGTTTTTT.

This clone has more than one count but fewer than ten. V gene TRBV15 combines with J gene TRBJ2-5; 7 positions agree with TRBD2. The CDR3 consists of 14 residues. V lost 4 bases, J lost 7 bases, and 9 bases stayed unmatched. Germline-derived CDR1 and CDR2 are LNHNV and YYDKDF (reference sequence). CDR3 nucleotides: TGTGCCACCAGCACCGGGCGCAGGGAGGGGACCCAGTACTTC. It is translated as CATSTGRREGTQYF.

This rearrangement joins TRBV6-5 to TRBJ2-3, with D uncertain. V was shortened by 6 bases and J by 7 bases, with 8 bases between the two germline ends. This CDR3 spans 11 amino acids. The V gene's germline CDR1 is MNHEY and CDR2 SVGAGI. The CDR3 coding sequence is TGTGCCAGCAGGTCCCTCCATACGCAGTATTTT. Translating it yields CASRSLHTQYF.

V is TRBV5-1 and J is TRBJ1-5; no firm D call. Trimming shortened V by 0 bases and J by 5 bases, and 6 bases separated the two germline ends. This CDR3 region has 13 residues. CDR1 is SGHRS and CDR2 is YFSETQ in the germline V gene. The CDR3 loop is CASSLGPDQPQHF. In DNA, the CDR3 is TGCGCCAGCAGCTTGGGGCCAGATCAGCCCCAGCATTTT.

The chain uses TRBV30 and TRBJ1-4; no firm D call. CDR3 size: 16 residues. From germline, CDR1 is GTSNPN and CDR2 SVGIG (reference sequence). V lost 1 base to trimming and J lost 0 bases, with 12 bases between them. Here the CDR3 reads CAWSARTQTTNEKLFF. In DNA, the CDR3 is TGTGCCTGGAGTGCAAGGACTCAAACAACTAATGAAAAACTGTTTTTT.

The chain is built from TRBV5-6 and TRBJ2-5; D perhaps matches TRBD2 (6 bases). The CDR3 covers 16 residues. V dropped 2 bases and J dropped 4 bases, with 18 bases sitting between them. Germline V gives CDR1 SGHDT, CDR2 YYEEEE. CDR3 protein: CASSFSGRGYLETQYF. The CDR3 coding sequence is TGTGCCAGCAGCTTTAGCGGCCGTGGGTATCTAGAGACCCAGTACTTC.

This chain joins TRBV30 and TRBJ2-6; D is perhaps TRBD1 (5 bases). Trimming removed 3 bases from V and 0 bases from J, with 9 bases in between. The germline CDR1 and CDR2 sequences are GTSNPN and SVGIG (reference sequence). There are 15 residues in the CDR3. CDR3 sequence: CAWSQGGSGANVLTF. The CDR3 DNA is TGTGCCTGGAGCCAGGGCGGCTCTGGGGCCAACGTCCTGACTTTC.

The CDR3 sequence is CASSPVASGFYNEQFF. CDR3 DNA sequence: TGCGCCAGCAGCCCTGTGGCTAGCGGATTCTACAATGAGCAGTTCTTC. The chain couples TRBV10-2 to TRBJ2-1; 7 bases are shared with TRBD2. Per the germline V gene, CDR1 is WSHSY and CDR2 is SAAADI. The CDR3 extends over 16 amino acids. Trimming at V came to 6 bases and at J to 3 bases, leaving 11 bases not matched to a gene.

The chain joins TRBV5-1 to TRBJ2-3; D not resolved. Trimming removed 4 bases at V and 2 bases at J, with 11 bases between. The germline gives CDR1 SGHRS, CDR2 YFSETQ. The CDR3 covers 14 residues. DNA for the CDR3: TGCGCCAGCAGCACTAACACTTTCACAGATACGCAGTATTTT. It encodes CASSTNTFTDTQYF.

The chain employs TRBV6-1 and TRBJ2-7; tentative D call: TRBD1 (6 bases). The CDR3 contains 14 residues. Trimming stripped 7 bases from V and 3 bases from J, with 16 bases between. Germline lookup yields CDR1 MNHNS and CDR2 SASEGT. CDR3 DNA sequence: TGTGCCAGCAAGGTCGCAGGGGAATACTACGAGCAGTACTTC. Amino acids: CASKVAGEYYEQYF.

The chain uses TRBV5-4 and TRBJ2-5; 9 nucleotides align to TRBD2. CDR3 length: 16 residues. Germline V gives CDR1 SGHNT, CDR2 YYREEE (reference sequence). The V segment lost 4 bases and the J segment 1 base; nucleotides outside the gene matches: 8. The CDR3 loop reads CASSPLKAGGQETQYF. The CDR3 bases are TGTGCCAGCAGCCCGCTGAAAGCGGGAGGCCAAGAGACCCAGTACTTC.

The chain joins TRBV11-1 to TRBJ2-7, with 8 positions matching TRBD1. Per the germline V gene, CDR1 is SGHAT and CDR2 is FQDESV (reference sequence). The CDR3 is 16 amino acids. The trim removed 0 bases at V and 2 bases at J, leaving 6 bases unmatched. CDR3 sequence: CASSLARAGGPYEQYF. The CDR3 coding sequence is TGTGCCAGCAGCTTAGCTAGGGCAGGGGGCCCCTACGAGCAGTACTTC.

The gene calls are TRBV10-3 and TRBJ2-3; D is possibly TRBD2 (6 bases). The CDR3 spans 15 residues. CDR1 is ENHRY, CDR2 SYGVKD, per germline. V was clipped by 5 bases and J by 3 bases, with 15 bases between them. CDR3 protein: CAISPAGFRTDTQYF. The CDR3 coding sequence is TGTGCCATCAGTCCTGCGGGGTTCCGGACAGATACGCAGTATTTT.

V usage is TRBV5-1 and J usage is TRBJ2-7; D is perhaps TRBD2 (5 bases). The CDR3 is 15 residues long. The germline V gene has CDR1 SGHRS and CDR2 YFSETQ. The ends were cut back, 0 bases at V and 6 bases at J, with 16 bases in the middle. CDR3 region: CASSLVPGSATEQYF. In DNA, the CDR3 is TGCGCCAGCAGCTTGGTACCGGGTAGCGCTACCGAGCAGTACTTC.

This chain joins TRBV5-1 and TRBJ2-1, with TRBD1 matching 7 bases. Germline CDR1 and CDR2: SGHRS and YFSETQ. CDR3 length: 16 residues. Losses at the gene ends were 2 bases for V and 9 bases for J; bases not matched to a gene: 14. The CDR3 sequence: CASSFEGPDRFTEQFF. The CDR3 DNA is TGCGCCAGCAGCTTTGAGGGCCCGGACAGGTTTACTGAGCAGTTCTTC.

The chain couples TRBV28 to TRBJ1-1; D is undetermined. In germline, CDR1 is MDHEN, CDR2 SYDVKM. With 8 bases removed from V and 10 bases from J, the gap between germline ends came to 20 bases. The length of the CDR3 is 13 residues. Here the CDR3 reads CASVPGKPRGAFF. CDR3 coding DNA: TGTGCCAGCGTGCCTGGGAAACCGCGGGGAGCTTTCTTT.